The 7 T cell receptor beta chains reported below all come from one sample, sequenced in a study of blood T cell repertoires in COVID-19. Measured with immunoSEQ multiplex PCR; TCRdb has only the in-frame clones, and not every one. The sample has 150,000 to 250,000 clones; about four fifths are singletons. Sequenced sample: PBMCs or T cells enriched from blood (not recorded which). These receptors originate from a man aged 35 to 55 who had recovered from COVID-19.

The gene calls are TRBV11-2 and TRBJ2-4; no clear D gene. V gave up 1 base and J gave up 7 bases, with 8 bases separating them. Germline V gene sequence: CDR1 SGHAT, CDR2 FQNNGV. The CDR3 runs to 13 residues. CDR3 sequence (DNA): TGTGCCAGCAGCTTAGGCCGTAGTAACATTCAGTACTTC. Translating it yields CASSLGRSNIQYF.

This clone was picked up a small number of times. This rearrangement joins TRBV28 to TRBJ1-4; no clear D gene. The V end lost 3 bases, the J end lost 8 bases, and 7 bases lay between the germline ends. CDR3 length equals 12 residues. Germline CDR1 reads MDHEN; CDR2 reads SYDVKM. The CDR3, as DNA: TGTGCCAGCAGTTTCGGGATCGAAAAACTGTTTTTT. Translation: CASSFGIEKLFF.

The rearrangement links TRBV30 to TRBJ2-7, with TRBD1 matching 7 bases. This CDR3 is 15 amino acids long. Losses at the gene ends were 0 bases for V and 4 bases for J; bases not matched to a gene: 9. Per the germline V gene, CDR1 is GTSNPN and CDR2 is SVGIG (reference sequence). The CDR3 DNA reads TGTGCCTGGAGTGTAGGGCAGGGGGAAATGTACGAGCAGTACTTC. The encoded protein is CAWSVGQGEMYEQYF. Drawing the rest from reference TRBV30 and TRBJ2-7, the complete variable domain is SQTIHQWPATLVQPVGSPLSLECTVEGTSNPNLYWYRQAAGRGLQLLFYSVGIGQISSEVPQNLSASRPQDRQFILSSKKLLLSDSGFYLCAWSVGQGEMYEQYFGPGTRLTVT.

V usage is TRBV6-2 or TRBV6-3 and J usage is TRBJ2-7; 12 nucleotides match TRBD2. CDR3 length: 17 residues. Germline CDR1 is MNHEY and CDR2 is SVGEGT. The V and J ends lost 6 bases and 0 bases, in that order; junction bases with no gene match: 9. The CDR3: CASSSLMGLAGSYEQYV. As DNA, the CDR3 is TGTGCCAGCAGCTCCCTTATGGGACTAGCGGGCTCCTACGAGCAGTACGTC.

A word on this clone: At one boundary the junction diverges from the germline segment, which might be a read error. This chain joins TRBV7-7 and TRBJ2-1; D is possibly TRBD1 (7 bases). The CDR3 sequence is 15 residues long. The germline V gene encodes CDR1 SSHAT and CDR2 FNYEAQ (reference sequence). CDR3 amino acids: CASSLARDSYNEQFF. CDR3 nucleotide sequence: TGTGCTAGCAGCTTAGCGCGGGACAGTTACAATGAGCAGTTCTTC.

The genes are TRBV4-2 and TRBJ2-2; 7 bases are a match to TRBD2. V shed 4 bases, J shed 1 base, and the junction held 6 bases outside the gene matches. The length of the CDR3 is 16 residues. CDR1 is LGHNA, CDR2 YNFKEQ, per germline. The CDR3 spells CASSLMTSRNTGELFF. Written as DNA, the CDR3 is TGTGCCAGCAGCCTAATGACTAGCCGGAACACCGGGGAGCTGTTTTTT.

This sequence joins TRBV6-5 and TRBJ2-2; 7 bases are a match to TRBD1. Trimming at V came to 6 bases and at J to 0 bases, leaving 4 bases not matched to a gene. This CDR3 spans 15 amino acids. Germline CDR1 is MNHEY and CDR2 is SVGAGI. The CDR3 reads CASRGQATNTGELFF. The CDR3 nucleotides are TGTGCCAGCAGAGGACAGGCCACGAACACCGGGGAGCTGTTTTTT.